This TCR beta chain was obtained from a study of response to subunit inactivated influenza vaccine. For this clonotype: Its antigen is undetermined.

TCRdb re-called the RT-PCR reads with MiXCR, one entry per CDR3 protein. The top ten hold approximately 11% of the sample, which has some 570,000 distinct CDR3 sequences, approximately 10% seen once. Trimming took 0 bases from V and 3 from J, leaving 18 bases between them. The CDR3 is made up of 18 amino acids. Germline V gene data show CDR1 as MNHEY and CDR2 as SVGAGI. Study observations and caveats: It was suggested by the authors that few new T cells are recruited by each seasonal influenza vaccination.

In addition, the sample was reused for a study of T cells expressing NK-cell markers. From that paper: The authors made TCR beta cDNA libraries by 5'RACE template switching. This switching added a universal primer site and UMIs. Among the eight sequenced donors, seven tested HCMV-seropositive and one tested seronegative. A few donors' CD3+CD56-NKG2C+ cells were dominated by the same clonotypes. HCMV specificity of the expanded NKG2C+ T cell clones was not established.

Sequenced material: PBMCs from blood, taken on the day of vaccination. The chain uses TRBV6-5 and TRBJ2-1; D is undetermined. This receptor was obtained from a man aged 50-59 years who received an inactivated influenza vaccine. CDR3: CASSYSSLAARHYNEQFF. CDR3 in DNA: TGTGCCAGCAGTTACTCGAGTCTCGCGGCGCGGCACTACAATGAGCAGTTCTTC.